This TCR beta chain derives from a study of PD-1 blockade in mismatch repair-deficient tumors. Repertoires were generated with immunoSEQ multiplex PCR, while TCRdb's copy carries only in-frame clones and drops some. In the table there are about 10,000 clones, approximately 83% of which are singletons. Germline V lookup: CDR1 SGHTA, CDR2 FQGTGA. Losses at the gene ends were 5 bases for V and 5 bases for J; bases not matched to a gene: 12. The CDR3 consists of 17 residues. Sample time point: 10-day in vitro stimulation with candidate neoantigen peptide 2. About this clone itself: The antigen is not known.

The sample consisted of cells cultured in vitro, taken from a patient treated with pembrolizumab. This clonotype originated in an adult with mismatch repair-deficient cancer. The gene calls are TRBV7-3 and TRBJ2-5; TRBD2 aligns across 12 bases. The CDR3 spells CASSLSRLAGDRETQYF. DNA of the CDR3: TGTGCCAGCAGCCTTTCGAGACTAGCGGGAGACCGGGAGACCCAGTACTTC.